This note documents a single T cell receptor (beta chain) sequence. The antigen remains undetermined. This sample was taken from a study of cytomegalovirus exposure and HLA in healthy donors. Study at large: Earlier, 150 million to 200 million T cells were analyzed, and approximately 110 million unique TCR beta sequences were found among them.

CDR3 size: 15 residues. The V end was cut by 8 bases, the J end by 0 bases, with 13 bases between. Germline V gene sequence: CDR1 MDHEN, CDR2 SYDVKM. Study-level results: When a later analysis compared HLA-associated TCR beta chains with equally common others, the HLA-associated chains turned out to be more clonally expanded and to have lower generation probabilities. A later analysis found most CMV-associated TCR beta chains apparently HLA-restricted.

The PCR made use of 60 Vbeta and 13 Jbeta primers. The repertoire was sequenced with immunoSEQ multiplex PCR; TCRdb's copy has only in-frame clones and lacks some. The sample includes more than 85,000 clones, around 84% of them seen just once. The sample comprised PBMCs. The chain is built from TRBV28 and TRBJ2-2; TRBD1 is a possible D gene (5 bases). The receptor was derived from a woman in her 30s in good health and CMV-seronegative. CDR3 sequence (DNA): TGTGCCAGCGGCCGACAGCCCACGAACACCGGGGAGCTGTTTTTT. It yields the protein CASGRQPTNTGELFF.